The 29 T cell receptor beta chains below come from one sample, sequenced in a study of T-cell reconstitution after alpha-beta-depleted transplantation in children. TCRbeta library preparation incorporated unique molecular identifiers. Using its own MiXCR run on the PCR reads, TCRdb lists one record per CDR3 protein. Of 600,000 to 700,000 distinct CDR3 sequences listed, approximately 17% are singletons. The specimen was PBMCs from the stem cell graft donor, collected from the stem cell graft. Receptors originate from a human donor who donated a stem cell graft to a child with acute myeloid leukemia.

This chain uses TRBV28 with TRBJ2-5, with 9 bases matching TRBD2. V lost 2 bases and J lost 6; bases outside the gene matches: 4. The germline gives CDR1 MDHEN, CDR2 SYDVKM. The CDR3 consists of 14 residues. The CDR3 DNA is TGTGCCAGCAGTTTAGGTAGCGGGGGTCAGACCCAGTACTTC. Its protein is CASSLGSGGQTQYF.

Notes on this clonotype: The CDR3 does not close with the conserved phenylalanine or tryptophan, likely indicating a read error. The gene calls are TRBV7-2 and TRBJ2-5; D is perhaps TRBD2 (6 bases). CDR1 SGHTA and CDR2 FQGNSA come from the germline V gene. Between the trimmed V and J ends, which lost 5 bases and 4 bases, there was a span of 17 bases. The CDR3 is made up of 15 amino acids. CDR3: CASSKSGGWGETQYL. CDR3 sequence (DNA): TGTGCCAGCAGCAAATCCGGGGGTTGGGGAGAGACCCAGTACCTC.

At least ten counts were recorded for this clonotype. This rearrangement joins TRBV24-1 to TRBJ2-7, with TRBD2 as a possible D gene (6 bases). The V gene's germline CDR1 is KGHDR and CDR2 SFDVKD. V lost 3 bases and J lost 7, with 9 bases in between. This CDR3 region has 12 residues. Here the CDR3 reads CATSDPREEQYF. The CDR3, as DNA: TGTGCCACCAGTGATCCTCGGGAGGAGCAGTACTTC.

The rearrangement uses TRBV12-3 or TRBV12-4 and TRBJ2-2; tentatively, D is TRBD1 (7 bases). The CDR3 sequence is 16 residues long. The V end was cut by 2 bases, the J end by 4 bases, with 14 bases between. The CDR3 nucleotides read TGTGCCAGCAGTTTATTCAGGGGGGAGAGCACCGGGGAGCTGTTTTTT. Encoded protein: CASSLFRGESTGELFF.

This clonotype was seen ten or more times. The rearrangement joins TRBV28 to TRBJ2-5; D tentatively reads TRBD1 or TRBD2 (6 bases each). The CDR3 totals 13 residues. Between the trimmed V and J ends, which lost 7 bases and 2 bases, there was a span of 11 bases. CDR1 and CDR2 from the germline V gene are MDHEN and SYDVKM. CDR3 in DNA: TGTGCCAGCAACAGGGAGGTACAAGAGACCCAGTACTTC. Protein product: CASNREVQETQYF.

The V and J genes are TRBV12-3 or TRBV12-4 and TRBJ1-3; D is unclear. The length of the CDR3 is 15 residues. The germline V and J ends were trimmed by 3 bases and 7 bases, with 16 bases remaining between them. CDR3 in DNA: TGTGCCAGCAGTTTTGGTCCGTCGAGCTCGAACACCATATATTTT. Amino acid sequence: CASSFGPSSSNTIYF.

This clonotype appeared a few times. The chain has TRBV6-2 or TRBV6-3 and TRBJ2-3; 7 bases agree with TRBD2. The CDR3 consists of 15 residues. With 6 bases clipped from V and 6 bases from J, the junction kept 12 bases outside the gene matches. The germline CDR1 and CDR2 sequences are MNHEY and SVGEGT. CDR3 coding DNA: TGTGCCAGCAGCCCCTCCGGGGGAGGGCGGGATACGCAGTATTTT. Amino acid sequence: CASSPSGGGRDTQYF.

This clonotype was counted ten times or more. For the CDR3, the DNA is TGCAGTGCAAATTCGGGACTTGGGACCTACGAGCAGTACTTC. Its translation is CSANSGLGTYEQYF. This chain connects TRBV20-1 to TRBJ2-7, with D perhaps matching TRBD2 (6 bases). V lost 6 bases, J lost 2 bases, and 17 bases lay in between. The CDR3 covers 14 residues. The germline V gene has CDR1 DFQATT and CDR2 SNEGSKA (reference sequence).

This clonotype was found many times. V is TRBV20-1 and J is TRBJ2-1; D might be TRBD1 (6 bases). The CDR3 has 17 residues. CDR1 is DFQATT, CDR2 SNEGSKA, per germline (reference sequence). V gave up 5 bases and J gave up 0 bases, with 20 bases separating them. CDR3 nucleotides: TGCAGTGCTGCCGGGCTCAAGAGGGGGAGCTCCTACAATGAGCAGTTCTTC. It translates to CSAAGLKRGSSYNEQFF.

This rearrangement joins TRBV20-1 to TRBJ1-5, with 7 bases matching TRBD1. J lost 0 bases, V lost 3 bases, and 14 bases had no gene match. The CDR3 sequence is 18 residues long. Germline values: CDR1 DFQATT, CDR2 SNEGSKA (reference sequence). The CDR3 sequence is CSARRGGTEMYSNQPQHF. DNA for the CDR3: TGCAGTGCTAGGAGGGGGGGGACAGAGATGTATAGCAATCAGCCCCAGCATTTT.

This clonotype was observed many times. The chain recombines TRBV20-1 with TRBJ2-5, with 10 bases identical to TRBD2. The germline V gene has CDR1 DFQATT and CDR2 SNEGSKA (reference sequence). Losses at the gene ends were 0 bases for V and 0 bases for J; bases not matched to a gene: 4. The CDR3 loop spans 16 amino acids. The CDR3 sequence is CSARDLSGGDQETQYF. CDR3 DNA sequence: TGCAGTGCTAGAGATCTGAGCGGGGGGGACCAAGAGACCCAGTACTTC.

This clonotype came up many times. The chain links TRBV12-3 or TRBV12-4 to TRBJ2-4, with 10 bases that match TRBD1. Trimming at V came to 6 bases and at J to 14 bases, leaving 7 bases not matched to a gene. CDR3 length: 12 amino acids. The CDR3 sequence: CASRRTGTGEYF. The CDR3 nucleotides are TGTGCCAGCAGGCGGACCGGGACAGGGGAGTACTTC.

This clonotype showed up just once. At one end, the junction sequence differs from germline, possibly due to a read error. V and J are TRBV20-1 and TRBJ2-3; 14 positions match TRBD2. CDR3 size: 20 residues. The germline V gene encodes CDR1 DFQATT and CDR2 SNEGSKA (reference sequence). DNA of the CDR3: TGCTGTGCCCGGGCCCCGGGACTAGCGGGGGCCCGACCAGGCACAGATACGCAGTATTTT. This translates into CCARAPGLAGARPGTDTQYF.

This clonotype was counted a few times. The rearrangement uses TRBV20-1 and TRBJ1-6; D is possibly TRBD1 (5 bases). The V end lost 5 bases, the J end lost 6 bases, and 14 bases lay between the germline ends. CDR3 length: 14 amino acids. Germline lookup yields CDR1 DFQATT and CDR2 SNEGSKA (reference sequence). CDR3 sequence: CSAGSGQINSPLHF. The CDR3 DNA reads as TGCAGTGCTGGTTCTGGACAAATTAATTCACCCCTCCACTTT.

This clonotype turned up a few times. The genes are TRBV7-2 and TRBJ1-1; TRBD1 aligns across 7 bases. Unmatched junction bases numbered 8, after V lost 5 bases and J lost 2 bases. Germline-derived CDR1 and CDR2 are SGHTA and FQGNSA. The CDR3 extends over 15 amino acids. The CDR3 loop is CASSARQGINTEAFF. The CDR3 nucleotides are TGTGCCAGCAGCGCCCGACAGGGAATAAACACTGAAGCTTTCTTT.

In this sample, this clonotype turned up a few times. This chain joins TRBV7-9 and TRBJ2-5; unclear D gene. Germline CDR1 is SEHNR and CDR2 is FQNEAQ (reference sequence). CDR3 size: 10 residues. Deletions cut 11 bases from V and 5 bases from J, with 9 bases between. The CDR3 here is CAAAGETQYF. CDR3 bases: TGTGCCGCAGCTGGGGAGACCCAGTACTTC.

This clonotype was seen at least ten times. The chain employs TRBV7-2 and TRBJ2-1; D unclear. V dropped 2 bases and J dropped 7 bases, with 12 bases sitting between them. Germline-derived CDR1 and CDR2 are SGHTA and FQGNSA. This CDR3 region has 14 residues. In DNA, the CDR3 is TGTGCCAGCAGCTTACTGAGGCTGGGGAATGAGCAGTTCTTC. It specifies CASSLLRLGNEQFF.

This clonotype was seen only a few times. V and J are TRBV10-3 and TRBJ2-1; D is possibly TRBD2 (6 bases). Per germline, CDR1 ENHRY and CDR2 SYGVKD. The V end lost 8 bases, the J end lost 0 bases, and 20 bases lay between the germline ends. The CDR3 spans 17 residues. The CDR3 DNA sequence: TGTGCCATCGGGGCTTTGGGGGGTCTAAGCTCCTACAATGAGCAGTTCTTC. This sequence encodes CAIGALGGLSSYNEQFF.

Only a few counts were recorded for this clonotype. The gene calls are TRBV11-3 and TRBJ2-2, with 14 nucleotides matching TRBD2. V was clipped by 5 bases and J by 5 bases; unmatched bases: 4. The germline V gene encodes CDR1 SGHNT and CDR2 YENEEA. This CDR3 region has 16 residues. CDR3 nucleotides: TGTGCCAGCAGCCAGGGACTAGCGGGGGCGACCGGGGAGCTGTTTTTT. Residues: CASSQGLAGATGELFF.

This clonotype was detected only a few times. J is TRBJ1-5 and V is TRBV12-3 or TRBV12-4; weak D call: TRBD1 (5 bases). V was cut by 3 bases and J by 4 bases, with 10 bases left in between. This CDR3 has 14 residues. The CDR3 sequence: CASSFEGRNQPQHF. CDR3 in DNA: TGTGCCAGCAGTTTTGAGGGGCGAAATCAGCCCCAGCATTTT.

The chain combines TRBV14 with TRBJ1-4; no reliable D call. The V end was cut by 1 base, the J end by 8 bases, with 5 bases between. Per the germline V gene, CDR1 is SGHDN and CDR2 is FVKESK. The CDR3 contains 12 residues. The CDR3 DNA reads TGTGCCAGCAGCCAAGTTCACGAAAAACTGTTTTTT. This gives the protein CASSQVHEKLFF.

This chain connects TRBV2 to TRBJ1-3; the D is unclear. Germline V CDR1 and CDR2: SNHLY, FYNNEI. V shed 2 bases and J shed 4 bases, with 3 bases lying between them. This CDR3 contains 12 residues. The CDR3 loop reads CASSEFGNTIYF. In nucleotides, the CDR3 is TGTGCCAGCAGTGAATTCGGAAACACCATATATTTT.

This clonotype was found many times. The rearrangement links TRBV7-3 to TRBJ1-1, with D tentatively TRBD1 (5 bases). CDR1 and CDR2 (germline): SGHTA, FQGTGA. Trimming stripped 3 bases from V and 5 bases from J, with 10 bases between. The CDR3 spans 13 residues. The CDR3 nucleotides are TGTGCCAGCAGCTTGGCAGGGTGGACTGAAGCTTTCTTT. This gives the protein CASSLAGWTEAFF.

This clonotype occurred many times. The V and J genes are TRBV19 and TRBJ2-1; TRBD2 agrees at 10 bases. The trim removed 7 bases at V and 6 bases at J, leaving 9 bases unmatched. Germline V gene data show CDR1 as LNHDA and CDR2 as SQIVND (reference sequence). The CDR3 runs 15 residues. The DNA of the CDR3 is TGTGCCAGTACCGCCCTAGCGGGGGTTCCCAATGAGCAGTTCTTC. Protein product: CASTALAGVPNEQFF.

The chain joins TRBV20-1 to TRBJ1-5, with no clear D. The CDR3 has 14 amino acids. The V end was cut by 3 bases, the J end by 0 bases, with 9 bases between. Germline V gene sequence: CDR1 DFQATT, CDR2 SNEGSKA (reference sequence). DNA for the CDR3: TGCAGTGCTAGTTTAGGAAATAGCAATCAGCCCCAGCATTTT. It specifies CSASLGNSNQPQHF.

This clonotype was seen a handful of times. The chain employs TRBV15 and TRBJ1-1; D remains unclear. The CDR3 is 15 amino acids. Trimming stripped 2 bases from V and 7 bases from J, with 17 bases between. CDR1 is LNHNV and CDR2 is YYDKDF in the germline V gene (reference sequence). DNA for the CDR3: TGTGCCACCAGCAGACCCGGAAGAAAGGGAGGTGAAGCTTTCTTT. This encodes CATSRPGRKGGEAFF.

This sequence joins TRBV13 and TRBJ2-7; the match to TRBD1 covers 7 bases. Germline CDR1 PRHDT, CDR2 FYEKMQ (reference sequence). V was clipped by 4 bases and J by 0 bases; unmatched bases: 6. This CDR3 comprises 15 residues. CDR3 sequence reads: CASSSTGLFSYEQYF. The CDR3 region has the DNA TGTGCCAGCAGCTCGACAGGGTTGTTCTCCTACGAGCAGTACTTC.

For this clonotype: A much larger clone sits a single nucleotide away, making a read error possible. V is TRBV20-1 and J is TRBJ2-2; D might be TRBD1 (5 bases). V was pared by 4 bases and J by 4 bases, with 7 bases between. The V gene's germline CDR1 is DFQATT and CDR2 SNEGSKA (reference sequence). CDR3 length: 12 residues. The CDR3 coding sequence is TGCAGTGCTAACAGGAGCACCGGGGAGCTGTTTTTT. This codes for CSANRSTGELFF.

The genes are TRBV7-2 and TRBJ2-5; D is ambiguous. V was cut by 3 bases and J by 5 bases, with 10 bases left in between. Germline V gene sequence: CDR1 SGHTA, CDR2 FQGNSA. The length of the CDR3 is 13 residues. The CDR3 region has the DNA TGTGCCAGCAGCTTTGGGGTGGTGGAGACCCAGTACTTC. It encodes CASSFGVVETQYF.